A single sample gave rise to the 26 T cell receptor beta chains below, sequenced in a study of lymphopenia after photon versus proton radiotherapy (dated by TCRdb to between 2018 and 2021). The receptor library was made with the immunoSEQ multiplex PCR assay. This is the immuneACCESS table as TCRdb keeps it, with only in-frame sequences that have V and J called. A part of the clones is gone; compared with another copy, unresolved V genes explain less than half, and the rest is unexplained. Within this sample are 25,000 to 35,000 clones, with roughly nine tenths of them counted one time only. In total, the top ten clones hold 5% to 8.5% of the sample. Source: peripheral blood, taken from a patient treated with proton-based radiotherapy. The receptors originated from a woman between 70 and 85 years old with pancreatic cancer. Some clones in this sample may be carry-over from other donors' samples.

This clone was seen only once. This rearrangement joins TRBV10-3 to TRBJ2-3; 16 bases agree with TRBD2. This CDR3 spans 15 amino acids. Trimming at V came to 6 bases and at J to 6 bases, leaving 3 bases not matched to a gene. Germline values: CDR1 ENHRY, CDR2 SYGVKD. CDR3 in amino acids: CAISQGLAGGDTQYF. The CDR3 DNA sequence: TGTGCCATCAGCCAGGGACTAGCGGGAGGGGATACGCAGTATTTT.

The CDR3 DNA reads TGTGCCAGCAGCCTAGTAGGGACTGAAGCTTTCTTT. This sequence encodes CASSLVGTEAFF. The chain links TRBV4-2 to TRBJ1-1; no definite D call. The V end was cut by 4 bases, the J end by 5 bases, with 8 bases between. Germline CDR1 and CDR2: LGHNA and YNFKEQ. The CDR3 is 12 amino acids.

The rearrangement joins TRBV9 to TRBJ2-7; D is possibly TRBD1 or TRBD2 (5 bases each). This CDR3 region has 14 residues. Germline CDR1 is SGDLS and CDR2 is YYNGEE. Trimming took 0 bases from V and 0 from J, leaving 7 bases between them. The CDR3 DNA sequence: TGTGCCAGCAGCGTAGGGGGGATCTCCTACGAGCAGTACTTC. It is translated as CASSVGGISYEQYF.

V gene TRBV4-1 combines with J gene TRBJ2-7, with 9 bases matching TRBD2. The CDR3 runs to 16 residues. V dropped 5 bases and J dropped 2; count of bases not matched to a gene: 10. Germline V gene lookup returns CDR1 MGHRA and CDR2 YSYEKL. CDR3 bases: TGCGCCAGCAGCACACAAGGGGCTAGCGGGACCTACGAGCAGTACTTC. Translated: CASSTQGASGTYEQYF.

As DNA, the CDR3 is TGTGCCAGCAGCCGACTCCATCAGGAGCAGTTCTTC. It translates to CASSRLHQEQFF. This chain joins TRBV5-8 and TRBJ2-1, with D unresolved. CDR1 and CDR2 (germline): SGHTS, YDEGEE. V gave up 4 bases and J gave up 10 bases, with 12 bases separating them. This CDR3 has 12 amino acids.

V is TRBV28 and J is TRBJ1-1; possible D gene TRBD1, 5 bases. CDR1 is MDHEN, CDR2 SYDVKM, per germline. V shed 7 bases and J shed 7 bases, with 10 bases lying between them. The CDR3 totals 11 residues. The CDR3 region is CASISGIEAFF. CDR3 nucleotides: TGTGCCAGCATCTCAGGGATTGAAGCTTTCTTT.

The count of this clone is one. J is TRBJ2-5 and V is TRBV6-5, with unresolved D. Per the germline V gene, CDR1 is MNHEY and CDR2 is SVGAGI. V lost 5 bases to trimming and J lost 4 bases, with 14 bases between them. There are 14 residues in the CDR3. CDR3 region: CASSSPKGRETQYF. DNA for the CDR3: TGTGCCAGCAGTAGCCCAAAGGGCCGAGAGACCCAGTACTTC.

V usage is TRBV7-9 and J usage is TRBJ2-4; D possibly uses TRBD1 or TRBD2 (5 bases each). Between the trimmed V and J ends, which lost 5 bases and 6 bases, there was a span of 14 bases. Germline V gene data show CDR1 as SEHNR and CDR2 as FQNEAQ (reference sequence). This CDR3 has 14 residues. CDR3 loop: CASSPPGLGNIQYF. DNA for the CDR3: TGTGCCAGCAGCCCACCGGGGCTGGGAAACATTCAGTACTTC.

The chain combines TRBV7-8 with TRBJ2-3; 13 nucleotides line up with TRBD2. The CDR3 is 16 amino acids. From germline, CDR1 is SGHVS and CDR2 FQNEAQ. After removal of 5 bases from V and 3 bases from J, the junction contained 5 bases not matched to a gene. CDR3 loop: CASSKLAGGPTDTQYF. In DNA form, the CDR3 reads TGTGCCAGCAGCAAACTAGCGGGAGGGCCGACAGATACGCAGTATTTT.

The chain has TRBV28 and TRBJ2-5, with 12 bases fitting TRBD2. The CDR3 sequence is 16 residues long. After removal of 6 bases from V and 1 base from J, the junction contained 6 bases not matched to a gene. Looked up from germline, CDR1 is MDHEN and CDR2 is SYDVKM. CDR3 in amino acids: CASSVLLAGGQETQYF. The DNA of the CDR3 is TGTGCCAGCAGCGTCCTACTAGCGGGGGGCCAAGAGACCCAGTACTTC.

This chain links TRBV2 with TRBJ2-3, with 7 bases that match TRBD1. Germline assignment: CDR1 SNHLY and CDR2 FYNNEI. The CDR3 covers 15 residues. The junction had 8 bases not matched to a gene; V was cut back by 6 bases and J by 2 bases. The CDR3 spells CASSFDRADTDTQYF. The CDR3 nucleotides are TGTGCCAGCAGCTTCGACAGGGCTGACACAGATACGCAGTATTTT.

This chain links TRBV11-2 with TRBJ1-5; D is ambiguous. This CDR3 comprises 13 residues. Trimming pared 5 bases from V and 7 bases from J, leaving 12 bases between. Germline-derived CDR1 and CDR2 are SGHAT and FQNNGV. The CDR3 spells CASSLTTVQPQHF. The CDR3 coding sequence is TGTGCCAGCAGCCTCACGACCGTGCAGCCCCAGCATTTT.

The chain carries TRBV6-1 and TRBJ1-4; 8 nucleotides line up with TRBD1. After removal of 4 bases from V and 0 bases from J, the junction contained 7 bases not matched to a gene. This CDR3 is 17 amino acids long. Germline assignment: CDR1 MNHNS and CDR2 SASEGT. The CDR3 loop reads CASSADRDPTTNEKLFF. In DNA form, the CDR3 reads TGTGCCAGCAGTGCGGACAGGGACCCAACAACTAATGAAAAACTGTTTTTT.

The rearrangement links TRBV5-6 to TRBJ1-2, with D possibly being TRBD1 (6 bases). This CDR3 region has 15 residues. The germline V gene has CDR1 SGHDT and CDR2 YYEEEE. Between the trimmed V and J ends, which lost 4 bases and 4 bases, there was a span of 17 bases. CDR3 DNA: TGTGCCAGCAGCGTGGGAGCGGGGGCTGGCTATGGCTACACCTTC. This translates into CASSVGAGAGYGYTF.

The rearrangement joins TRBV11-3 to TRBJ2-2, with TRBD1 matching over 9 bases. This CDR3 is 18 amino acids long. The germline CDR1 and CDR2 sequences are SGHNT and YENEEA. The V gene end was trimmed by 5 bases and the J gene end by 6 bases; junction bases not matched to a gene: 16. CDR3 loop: CASSPSPPGTGSPGELFF. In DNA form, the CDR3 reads TGTGCCAGCAGCCCTAGTCCTCCCGGGACAGGGTCCCCCGGGGAGCTGTTTTTT.

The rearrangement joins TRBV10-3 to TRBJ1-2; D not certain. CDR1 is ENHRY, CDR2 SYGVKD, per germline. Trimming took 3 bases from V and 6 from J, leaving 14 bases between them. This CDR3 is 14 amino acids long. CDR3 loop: CAISDVLGEDGYTF. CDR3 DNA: TGTGCCATCAGTGATGTCCTCGGGGAGGATGGCTACACCTTC.

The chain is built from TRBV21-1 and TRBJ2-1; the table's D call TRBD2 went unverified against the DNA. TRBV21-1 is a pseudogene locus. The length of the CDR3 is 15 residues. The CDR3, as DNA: TGTGCCAGCAGAGGGACTAGCGGGAGGAAGGATGAGCAGTTCTTC. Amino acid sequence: CASRGTSGRKDEQFF.

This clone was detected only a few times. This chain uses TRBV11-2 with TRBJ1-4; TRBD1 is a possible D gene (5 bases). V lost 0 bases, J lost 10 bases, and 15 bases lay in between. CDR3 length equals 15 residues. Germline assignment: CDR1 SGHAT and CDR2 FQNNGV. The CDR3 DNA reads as TGTGCCAGCAGCTTAGACCAATTGGGGGGGAGAAAACTGTTTTTT. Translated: CASSLDQLGGRKLFF.

The CDR3 coding sequence is TGTGCCAGCAGCACAGGGTTCTCCTACAATGAGCAGTTCTTC. This translates into CASSTGFSYNEQFF. The chain links TRBV7-9 to TRBJ2-1; a weak D match, TRBD1 (6 bases). The CDR3 consists of 14 residues. The germline V and J ends were trimmed by 5 bases and 0 bases, with 8 bases remaining between them. Germline values: CDR1 SEHNR, CDR2 FQNEAQ (reference sequence).

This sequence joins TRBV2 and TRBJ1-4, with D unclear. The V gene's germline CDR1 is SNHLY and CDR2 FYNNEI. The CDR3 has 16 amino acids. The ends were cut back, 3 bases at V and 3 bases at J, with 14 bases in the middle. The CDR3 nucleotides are TGTGCCAGCAGTGATGGTCAGGCAGGATCTAATGAAAAACTGTTTTTT. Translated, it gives CASSDGQAGSNEKLFF.

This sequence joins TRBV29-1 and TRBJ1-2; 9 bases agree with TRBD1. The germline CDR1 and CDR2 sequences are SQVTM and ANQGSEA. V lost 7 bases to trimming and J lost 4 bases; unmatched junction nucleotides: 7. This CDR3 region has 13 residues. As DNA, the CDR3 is TGCAGCGCAGGGACAGGGTGGGGCTATGGCTACACCTTC. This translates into CSAGTGWGYGYTF.

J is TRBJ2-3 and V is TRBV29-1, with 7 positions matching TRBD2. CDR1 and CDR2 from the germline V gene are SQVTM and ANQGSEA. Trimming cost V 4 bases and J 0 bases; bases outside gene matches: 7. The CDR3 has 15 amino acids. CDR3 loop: CSVVGLAVSTDTQYF. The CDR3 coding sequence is TGCAGCGTTGTTGGGCTAGCGGTAAGCACAGATACGCAGTATTTT.

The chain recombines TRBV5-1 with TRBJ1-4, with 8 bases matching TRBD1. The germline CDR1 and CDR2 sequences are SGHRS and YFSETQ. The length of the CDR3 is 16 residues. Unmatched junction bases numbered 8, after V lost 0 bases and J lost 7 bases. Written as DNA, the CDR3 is TGCGCCAGCAGCTTGGGGGCGACAGGGGATGGTGAAAAACTGTTTTTT. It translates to CASSLGATGDGEKLFF.

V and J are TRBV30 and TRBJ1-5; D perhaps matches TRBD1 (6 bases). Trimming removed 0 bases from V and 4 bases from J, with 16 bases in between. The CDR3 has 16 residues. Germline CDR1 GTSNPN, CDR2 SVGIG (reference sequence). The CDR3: CAWSVHGGRENQPQHF. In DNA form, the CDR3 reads TGTGCCTGGAGTGTACACGGGGGCAGGGAAAATCAGCCCCAGCATTTT.

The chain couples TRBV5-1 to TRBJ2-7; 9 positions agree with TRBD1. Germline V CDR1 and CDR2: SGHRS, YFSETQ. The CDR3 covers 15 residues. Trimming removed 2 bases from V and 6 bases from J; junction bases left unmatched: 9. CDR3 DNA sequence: TGCGCCAGCAGCTTCCGGGACAGGGTTTCTGGCGAGCAGTACTTC. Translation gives CASSFRDRVSGEQYF.

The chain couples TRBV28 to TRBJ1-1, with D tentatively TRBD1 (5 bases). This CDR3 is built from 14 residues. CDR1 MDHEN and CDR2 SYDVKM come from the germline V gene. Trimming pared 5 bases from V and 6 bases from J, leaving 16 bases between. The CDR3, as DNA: TGTGCCAGCAGTCACGGGCCAGGGATCGCTGAAGCTTTCTTT. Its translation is CASSHGPGIAEAFF. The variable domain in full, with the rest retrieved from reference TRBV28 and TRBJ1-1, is DVKVTQSSRYLVKRTGEKVFLECVQDMDHENMFWYRQDPGLGLRLIYFSYDVKMKEKGDIPEGYSVSREKKERFSLILESASTNQTSMYLCASSHGPGIAEAFFGQGTRLTVV.